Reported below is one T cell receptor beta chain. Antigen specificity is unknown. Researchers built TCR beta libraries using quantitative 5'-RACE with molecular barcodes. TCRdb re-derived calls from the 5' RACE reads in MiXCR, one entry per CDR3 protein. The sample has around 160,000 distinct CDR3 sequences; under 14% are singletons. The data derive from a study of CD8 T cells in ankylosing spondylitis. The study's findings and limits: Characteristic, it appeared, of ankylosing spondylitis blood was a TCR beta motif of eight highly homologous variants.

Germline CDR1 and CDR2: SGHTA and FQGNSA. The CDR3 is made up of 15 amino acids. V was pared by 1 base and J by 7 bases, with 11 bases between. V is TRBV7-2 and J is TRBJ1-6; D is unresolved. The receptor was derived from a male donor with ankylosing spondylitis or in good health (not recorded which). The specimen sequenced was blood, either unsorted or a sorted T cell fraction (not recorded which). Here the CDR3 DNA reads TGTGCCAGCAGCTTAGACGCAGTCAGAAATTCACCCCTCCACTTT. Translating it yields CASSLDAVRNSPLHF.